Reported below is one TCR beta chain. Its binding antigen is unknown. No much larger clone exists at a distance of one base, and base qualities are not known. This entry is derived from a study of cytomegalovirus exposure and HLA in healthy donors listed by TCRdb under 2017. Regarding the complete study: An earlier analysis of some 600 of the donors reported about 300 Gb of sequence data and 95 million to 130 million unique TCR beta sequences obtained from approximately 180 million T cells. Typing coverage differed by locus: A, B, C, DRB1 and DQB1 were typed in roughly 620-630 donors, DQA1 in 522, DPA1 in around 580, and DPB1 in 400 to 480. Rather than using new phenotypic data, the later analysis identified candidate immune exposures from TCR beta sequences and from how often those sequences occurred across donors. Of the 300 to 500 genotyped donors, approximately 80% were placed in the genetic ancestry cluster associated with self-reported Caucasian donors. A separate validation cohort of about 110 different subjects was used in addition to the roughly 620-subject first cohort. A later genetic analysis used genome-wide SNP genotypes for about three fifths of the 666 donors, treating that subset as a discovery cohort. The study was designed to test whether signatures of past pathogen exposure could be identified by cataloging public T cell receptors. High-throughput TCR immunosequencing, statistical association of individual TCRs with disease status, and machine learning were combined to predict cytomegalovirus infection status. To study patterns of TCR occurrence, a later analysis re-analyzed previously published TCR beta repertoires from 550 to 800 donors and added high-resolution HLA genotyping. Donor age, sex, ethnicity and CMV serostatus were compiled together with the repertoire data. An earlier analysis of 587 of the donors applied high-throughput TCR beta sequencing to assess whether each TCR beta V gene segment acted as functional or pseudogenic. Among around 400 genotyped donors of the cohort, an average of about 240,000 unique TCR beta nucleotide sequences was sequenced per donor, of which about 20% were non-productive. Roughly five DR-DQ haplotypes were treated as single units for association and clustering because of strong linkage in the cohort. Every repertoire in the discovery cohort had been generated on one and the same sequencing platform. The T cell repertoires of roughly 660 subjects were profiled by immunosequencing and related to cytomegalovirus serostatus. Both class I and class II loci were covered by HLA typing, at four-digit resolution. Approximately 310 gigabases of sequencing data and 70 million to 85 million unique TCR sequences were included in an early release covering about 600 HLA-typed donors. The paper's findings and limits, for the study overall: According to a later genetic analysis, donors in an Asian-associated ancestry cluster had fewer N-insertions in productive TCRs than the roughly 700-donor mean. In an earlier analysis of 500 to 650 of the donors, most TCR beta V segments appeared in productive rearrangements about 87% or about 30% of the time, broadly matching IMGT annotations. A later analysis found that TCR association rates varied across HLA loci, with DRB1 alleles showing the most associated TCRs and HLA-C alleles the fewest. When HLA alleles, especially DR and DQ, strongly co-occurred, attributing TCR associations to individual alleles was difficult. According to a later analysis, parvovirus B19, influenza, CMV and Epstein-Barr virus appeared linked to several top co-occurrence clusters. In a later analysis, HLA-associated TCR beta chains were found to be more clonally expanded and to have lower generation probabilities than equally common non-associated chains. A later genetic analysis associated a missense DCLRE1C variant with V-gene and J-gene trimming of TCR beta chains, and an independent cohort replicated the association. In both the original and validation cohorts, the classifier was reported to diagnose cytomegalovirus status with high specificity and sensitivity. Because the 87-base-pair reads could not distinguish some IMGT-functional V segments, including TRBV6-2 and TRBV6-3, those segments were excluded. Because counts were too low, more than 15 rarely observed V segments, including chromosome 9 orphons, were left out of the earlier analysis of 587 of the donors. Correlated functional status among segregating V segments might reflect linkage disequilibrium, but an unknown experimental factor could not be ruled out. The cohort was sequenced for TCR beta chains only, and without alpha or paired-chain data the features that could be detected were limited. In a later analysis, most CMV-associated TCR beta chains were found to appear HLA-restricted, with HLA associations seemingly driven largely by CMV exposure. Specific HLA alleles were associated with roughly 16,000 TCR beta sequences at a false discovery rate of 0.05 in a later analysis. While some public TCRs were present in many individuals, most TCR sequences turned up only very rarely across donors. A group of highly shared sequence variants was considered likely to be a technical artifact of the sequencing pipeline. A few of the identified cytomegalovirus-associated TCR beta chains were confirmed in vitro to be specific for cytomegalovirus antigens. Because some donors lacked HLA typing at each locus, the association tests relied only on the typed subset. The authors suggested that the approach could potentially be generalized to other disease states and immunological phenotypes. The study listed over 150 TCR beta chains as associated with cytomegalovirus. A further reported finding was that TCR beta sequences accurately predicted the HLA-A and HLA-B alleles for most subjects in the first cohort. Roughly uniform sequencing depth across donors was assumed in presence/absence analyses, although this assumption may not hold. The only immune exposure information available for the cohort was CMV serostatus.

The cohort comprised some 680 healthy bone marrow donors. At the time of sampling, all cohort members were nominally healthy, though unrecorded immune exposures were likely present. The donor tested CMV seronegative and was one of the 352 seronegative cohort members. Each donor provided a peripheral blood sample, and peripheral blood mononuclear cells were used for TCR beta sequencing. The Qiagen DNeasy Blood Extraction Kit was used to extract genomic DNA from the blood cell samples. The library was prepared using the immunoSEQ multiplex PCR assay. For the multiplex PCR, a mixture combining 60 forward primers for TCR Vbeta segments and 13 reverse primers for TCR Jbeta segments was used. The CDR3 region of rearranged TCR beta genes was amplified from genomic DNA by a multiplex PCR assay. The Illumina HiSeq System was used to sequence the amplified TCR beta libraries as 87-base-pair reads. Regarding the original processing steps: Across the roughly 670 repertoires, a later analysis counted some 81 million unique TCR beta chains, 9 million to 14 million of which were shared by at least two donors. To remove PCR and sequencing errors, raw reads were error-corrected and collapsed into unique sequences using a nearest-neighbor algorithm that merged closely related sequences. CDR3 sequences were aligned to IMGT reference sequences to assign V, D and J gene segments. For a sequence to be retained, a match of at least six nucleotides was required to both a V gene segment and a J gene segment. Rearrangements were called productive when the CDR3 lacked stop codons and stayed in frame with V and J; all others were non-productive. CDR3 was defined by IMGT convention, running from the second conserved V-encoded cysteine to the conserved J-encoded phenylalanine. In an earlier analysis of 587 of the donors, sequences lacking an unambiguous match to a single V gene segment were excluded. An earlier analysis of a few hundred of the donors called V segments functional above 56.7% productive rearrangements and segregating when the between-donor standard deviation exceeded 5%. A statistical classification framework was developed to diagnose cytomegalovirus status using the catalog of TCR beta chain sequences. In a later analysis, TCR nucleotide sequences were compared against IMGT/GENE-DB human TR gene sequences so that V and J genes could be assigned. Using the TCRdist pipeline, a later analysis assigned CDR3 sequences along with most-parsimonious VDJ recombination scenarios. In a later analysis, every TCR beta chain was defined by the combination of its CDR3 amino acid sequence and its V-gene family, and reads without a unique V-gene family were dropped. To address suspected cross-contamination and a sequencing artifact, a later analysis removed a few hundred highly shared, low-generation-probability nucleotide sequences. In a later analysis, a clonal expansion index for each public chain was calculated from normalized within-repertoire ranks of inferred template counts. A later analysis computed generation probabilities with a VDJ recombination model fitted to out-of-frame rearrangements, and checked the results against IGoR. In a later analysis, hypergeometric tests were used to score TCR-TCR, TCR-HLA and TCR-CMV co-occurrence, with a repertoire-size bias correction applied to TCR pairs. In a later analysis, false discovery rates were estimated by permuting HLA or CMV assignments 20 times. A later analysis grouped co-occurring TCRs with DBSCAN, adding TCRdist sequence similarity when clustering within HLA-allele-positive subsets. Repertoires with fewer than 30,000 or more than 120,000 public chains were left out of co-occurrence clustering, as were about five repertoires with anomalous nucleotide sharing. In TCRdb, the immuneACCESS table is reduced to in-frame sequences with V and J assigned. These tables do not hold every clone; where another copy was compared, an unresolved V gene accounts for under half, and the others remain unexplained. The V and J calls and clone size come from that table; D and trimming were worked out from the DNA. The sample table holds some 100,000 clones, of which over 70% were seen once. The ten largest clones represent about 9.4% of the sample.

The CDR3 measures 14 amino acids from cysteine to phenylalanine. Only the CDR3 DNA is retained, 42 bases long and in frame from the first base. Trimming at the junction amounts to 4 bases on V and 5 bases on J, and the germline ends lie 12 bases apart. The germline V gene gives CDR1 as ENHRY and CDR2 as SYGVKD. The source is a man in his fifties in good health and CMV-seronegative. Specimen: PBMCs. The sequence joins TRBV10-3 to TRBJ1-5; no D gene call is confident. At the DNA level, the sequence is TGTGCCATCAGTGTGAGCCCCGAGGATCAGCCCCAGCATTTT. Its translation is CAISVSPEDQPQHF.